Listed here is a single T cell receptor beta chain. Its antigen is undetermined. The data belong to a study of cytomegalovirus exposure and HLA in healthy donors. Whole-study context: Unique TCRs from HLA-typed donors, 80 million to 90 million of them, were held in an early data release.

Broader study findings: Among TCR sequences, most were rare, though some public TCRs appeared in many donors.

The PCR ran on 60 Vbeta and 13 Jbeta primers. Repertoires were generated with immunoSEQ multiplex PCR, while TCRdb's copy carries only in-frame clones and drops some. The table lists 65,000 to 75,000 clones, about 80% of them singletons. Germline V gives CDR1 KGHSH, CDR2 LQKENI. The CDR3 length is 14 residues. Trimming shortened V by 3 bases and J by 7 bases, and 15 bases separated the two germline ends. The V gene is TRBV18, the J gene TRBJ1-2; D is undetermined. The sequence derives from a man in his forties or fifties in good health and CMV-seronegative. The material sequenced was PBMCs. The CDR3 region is CASSPREGVGGYTF. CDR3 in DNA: TGTGCCAGCTCACCGAGGGAGGGCGTAGGTGGCTACACCTTC.